This T cell receptor (beta chain) was sequenced during a study of type 1 and type 2 diabetes patients. At the level of the study: Samples came from type 1 diabetic, type 2 diabetic or nondiabetic people, recruited in China. A total of about 19,000,000 paired-end reads came from the whole study.

V gave up 5 bases and J gave up 1 base; unmatched junction bases: 7. CDR1 and CDR2 from the germline V gene are SGHTA and FQGNSA. The CDR3 runs to 16 residues. The PCR template was genomic DNA. Multiplex PCR with 30 forward and 13 reverse primers amplified the TCR beta CDR3. From the multiplex PCR reads, TCRdb called clonotypes with MiXCR, one entry per CDR3 protein. The repertoire holds 270,000 or so distinct CDR3 sequences, with 40% to 50% as singletons. Study-level points and caveats: In type 2 diabetes, highly-expanded CD4+ clones took a median about 4% of reads. Age and gender were not matched between study groups.

Comment on this clonotype: The antigen is undetermined.

This chain uses TRBV7-2 with TRBJ2-5; TRBD2 matches at 10 bases. This clonotype was obtained from a man younger than 35 with type 2 diabetes. Sample: peripheral blood mononuclear cells (PBMCs). CDR3 region: CASSQGASGSQETQYF. The CDR3 DNA is TGTGCCAGCAGCCAAGGGGCTAGCGGGAGCCAAGAGACCCAGTACTTC.